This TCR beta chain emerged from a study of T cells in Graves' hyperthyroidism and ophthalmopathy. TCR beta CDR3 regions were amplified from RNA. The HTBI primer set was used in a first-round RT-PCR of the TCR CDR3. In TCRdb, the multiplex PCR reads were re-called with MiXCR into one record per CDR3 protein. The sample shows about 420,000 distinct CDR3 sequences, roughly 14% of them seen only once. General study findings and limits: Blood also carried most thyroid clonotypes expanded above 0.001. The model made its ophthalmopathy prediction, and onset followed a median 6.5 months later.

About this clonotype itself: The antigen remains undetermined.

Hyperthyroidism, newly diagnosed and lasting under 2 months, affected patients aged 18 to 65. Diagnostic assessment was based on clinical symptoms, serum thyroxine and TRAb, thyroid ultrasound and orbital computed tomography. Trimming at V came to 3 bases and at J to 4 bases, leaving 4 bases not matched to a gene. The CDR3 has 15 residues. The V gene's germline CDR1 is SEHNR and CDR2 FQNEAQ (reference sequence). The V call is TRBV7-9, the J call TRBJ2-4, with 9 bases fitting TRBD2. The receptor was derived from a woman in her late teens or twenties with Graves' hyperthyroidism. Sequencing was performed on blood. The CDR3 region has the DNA TGTGCCAGCAGCTTCACTAGCGGGTTAAAAAACATTCAGTACTTC. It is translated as CASSFTSGLKNIQYF.